The TCR beta chain under discussion was sequenced for a study of blood T cell repertoires in COVID-19. Overall study: Acute and convalescent COVID-19 samples came from the United States, Italy and Spain. PBMCs, B-cell-depleted T cells, or T cells were the source of the cDNA or gDNA that made up the material.

Enrollment of patients from Seattle took place during active infection, with longitudinal follow-up. This CDR3 is built from 17 residues. With 5 bases removed from V and 2 bases from J, the gap between germline ends came to 19 bases. Per the germline V gene, CDR1 is LNHDA and CDR2 is SQIVND (reference sequence). As originally analysed: Amplifying reference gene primers gave estimates of nucleated cell counts. Some clones are missing from TCRdb's copy, which holds only in-frame ones; the method was immunoSEQ multiplex PCR. That table furnishes V, J and clone size, whereas the DNA furnished D and trimming. The data hold under 200,000 clones, with about 85% observed a single time.

The chain carries TRBV19 and TRBJ1-5, with a weak D call TRBD1 (6 bases). The sequenced sample consisted of peripheral blood. This clonotype was sampled from a woman aged 45 to 65 with COVID-19, enrolled during active disease. The CDR3 nucleotides read TGTGCCAGTAGTGGCCCCCTAACAGGGTCTGGCAATCAGCCCCAGCATTTT. It encodes CASSGPLTGSGNQPQHF.